One T cell receptor beta chain is described in this entry. Libraries were prepared by immunoSEQ multiplex PCR; TCRdb keeps only in-frame clonotypes and omits some of them. The sample lists about 250,000 clones; 80% to 90% were seen once. The data were obtained in a study of blood T cell repertoires in COVID-19. The CDR3 covers 12 residues. Trimming left V 11 bases short and J 2 bases short, with 10 bases between. Looked up from germline, CDR1 is WSHSY and CDR2 is SAAADI. The specimen was PBMCs or T cells enriched from blood (not recorded which). The clonotype comes from a woman aged 18-30 years who had recovered from COVID-19. The chain combines TRBV10-2 with TRBJ1-3, with a tentative D call TRBD1 (6 bases). The CDR3 region has the DNA TGCGCCCCCTGGGGGCCTGGAAACACCATATATTTT. This sequence encodes CAPWGPGNTIYF.